A selection of T cell receptor beta chains follows, all from one sample in a study of cytomegalovirus exposure and HLA in healthy donors. Sequencing was performed with immunoSEQ multiplex PCR; in TCRdb, only in-frame clones are kept and a portion is missing. The repertoire includes fewer than 150,000 clones, roughly three quarters of them detected once, and 4.5% to 6% sits in the top ten. The sequencing sample was made of PBMCs. These receptor sequences come from a male donor in good health and CMV-seronegative. Both conserved end residues are part of each CDR3. A D gene is named only where the DNA matches it firmly. Clone size is given for some rows only: seen once, a few or many times, or a class if the clone is expanded.

clone_size: few
cdr3_length: 13
v_call: TRBV7-2
d_call: .
j_call: TRBJ1-2
cdr3_nt: TGTGCCAGCAGCCGACACCCCCGGGAGGGCTACACCTTC
cdr3_aa: CASSRHPREGYTF

clone_size: once
cdr3_length: 14
v_call: TRBV28
d_call: .
j_call: TRBJ2-7
cdr3_nt: TGTGCCAGCAGTTTGGGGGACACTCGCTACGAGCAGTACTTC
cdr3_aa: CASSLGDTRYEQYF

clone_size: .
cdr3_length: 15
v_call: TRBV7-9
d_call: .
j_call: TRBJ1-2
cdr3_nt: TGTGCCAGCAGCTTAGAGACTTACGGGGTGTATGGCTACACCTTC
cdr3_aa: CASSLETYGVYGYTF

clone_size: .
cdr3_length: 16
v_call: TRBV19
d_call: TRBD1
j_call: TRBJ1-5
cdr3_nt: TGTGCCAGTAGTATAAGCGGACAGGGGGCGAGGCAGCCCCAGCATTTT
cdr3_aa: CASSISGQGARQPQHF

clone_size: .
cdr3_length: 12
v_call: TRBV2
d_call: .
j_call: TRBJ2-3
cdr3_nt: TGTGCCAGCAGTTTCCTCACAGATACGCAGTATTTT
cdr3_aa: CASSFLTDTQYF

clone_size: few
cdr3_length: 15
v_call: TRBV5-4
d_call: .
j_call: TRBJ2-1
cdr3_nt: TGTGCCAGCAGCTCTACAGGGAGTTCCTACAATGAGCAGTTCTTC
cdr3_aa: CASSSTGSSYNEQFF

clone_size: .
cdr3_length: 13
v_call: TRBV5-6
d_call: .
j_call: TRBJ2-7
cdr3_nt: TGTGCCAGCAGCTTGAATTTCTTGCGCGAGCAGTACTTC
cdr3_aa: CASSLNFLREQYF

clone_size: .
cdr3_length: 14
v_call: TRBV30
d_call: TRBD2
j_call: TRBJ2-1
cdr3_nt: TGTGCCTGGTCGAGCGGGGGACCCTACAATGAGCAGTTCTTC
cdr3_aa: CAWSSGGPYNEQFF

clone_size: .
cdr3_length: 11
v_call: TRBV7-3
d_call: .
j_call: TRBJ2-7
cdr3_nt: TGTGCCAGCAGCTTCCACTACGAGCAGTACTTC
cdr3_aa: CASSFHYEQYF

clone_size: .
cdr3_length: 17
v_call: TRBV7-8
d_call: TRBD1
j_call: TRBJ1-2
cdr3_nt: TGTGCCAGCAGCTCTTTAATACCGGGACAGAAATTCTATGGCTACACCTTC
cdr3_aa: CASSSLIPGQKFYGYTF

clone_size: few
cdr3_length: 13
v_call: TRBV6-5
d_call: .
j_call: TRBJ1-4
cdr3_nt: TGTGCCAGCAGACCCGGGACAAGTGAAAAACTGTTTTTT
cdr3_aa: CASRPGTSEKLFF

clone_size: .
cdr3_length: 15
v_call: TRBV7-2
d_call: .
j_call: TRBJ1-3
cdr3_nt: TGTGCCAGCAGCTTAGCCAGGGGTTATGGAAACACCATATATTTT
cdr3_aa: CASSLARGYGNTIYF

clone_size: .
cdr3_length: 15
v_call: TRBV5-4
d_call: .
j_call: TRBJ1-2
cdr3_nt: TGTGCCAGCGCGCCCTGGACCACCTCTCGGGAGAGCTACACCTTC
cdr3_aa: CASAPWTTSRESYTF

clone_size: once
cdr3_length: 15
v_call: TRBV5-8
d_call: .
j_call: TRBJ1-2
cdr3_nt: TGTGCCAGCAGCTTGGAGTCCCCATCAGTGAAGGGCTACACCTTC
cdr3_aa: CASSLESPSVKGYTF

clone_size: .
cdr3_length: 14
v_call: TRBV10-3
d_call: .
j_call: TRBJ2-5
cdr3_nt: TGTGCCATCAGTGCCGGAGGACTGGGAGAGACCCAGTACTTC
cdr3_aa: CAISAGGLGETQYF

clone_size: once
cdr3_length: 15
v_call: TRBV4-3
d_call: .
j_call: TRBJ1-5
cdr3_nt: TGCGCCAGCAGCCAAGATCGACGGGAGAGGTGGCCCCAGCATTTT
cdr3_aa: CASSQDRRERWPQHF

clone_size: .
cdr3_length: 14
v_call: TRBV5-1
d_call: .
j_call: TRBJ1-1
cdr3_nt: TGCGCCAGCAGCCAACAGGGTGGGGGCACTGAAGCTTTCTTT
cdr3_aa: CASSQQGGGTEAFF

clone_size: .
cdr3_length: 17
v_call: TRBV4-3
d_call: .
j_call: TRBJ1-1
cdr3_nt: TGCGCCAGCAGCCAAGATCTCCCTTCCGCGGTGAACACTGAAGCTTTCTTT
cdr3_aa: CASSQDLPSAVNTEAFF

clone_size: .
cdr3_length: 14
v_call: TRBV7-9
d_call: TRBD1
j_call: TRBJ2-2
cdr3_nt: TGTGCCAGCGTTGGACAGGCGAACACCGGGGAGCTGTTTTTT
cdr3_aa: CASVGQANTGELFF

clone_size: .
cdr3_length: 15
v_call: TRBV5-4
d_call: TRBD1
j_call: TRBJ1-1
cdr3_nt: TGTGCCAGCAGCTTACCGGGACAGGGGGTCCGGAGAGCTTTCTTT
cdr3_aa: CASSLPGQGVRRAFF

clone_size: .
cdr3_length: 15
v_call: TRBV4-2
d_call: .
j_call: TRBJ1-5
cdr3_nt: TGTGCCAGCAGTGACGGTGGACTTATGGGTCAGCCCCAGCATTTT
cdr3_aa: CASSDGGLMGQPQHF

clone_size: .
cdr3_length: 13
v_call: TRBV19
d_call: .
j_call: TRBJ1-2
cdr3_nt: TGTGCCAGTAGTATTGTAGATAATGAAGGCTACACCTTC
cdr3_aa: CASSIVDNEGYTF

clone_size: once
cdr3_length: 15
v_call: TRBV27
d_call: TRBD1
j_call: TRBJ2-7
cdr3_nt: TGTGCCAGCAGTTTGATGGGACAGGTCTTCTACGAGCAGTACTTC
cdr3_aa: CASSLMGQVFYEQYF

clone_size: .
cdr3_length: 10
v_call: TRBV28
d_call: .
j_call: TRBJ1-2
cdr3_nt: TGTGCCAGCAGCCGGTATGGCTACACCTTC
cdr3_aa: CASSRYGYTF